What follows are 16 T cell receptor beta chains derived from one specimen sequenced in a study of technical replicates of blood from a few donors (dated by TCRdb to 2015 to 2018). The library was made by the immunoSEQ multiplex PCR assay. This immuneACCESS table, as held by TCRdb, lists in-frame sequences with V and J called but not all clones. Of the missing ones, under half trace to an unresolved V gene in checked studies; the others have no known cause. Here the sample has 70,000 to 90,000 clones; roughly 94% occur a single time. 0.3% to 0.5% of the sample is in the top ten clones. Material for sequencing was T cells isolated from PBMCs. The receptors originated from a human donor in good health.

V and J are TRBV19 and TRBJ2-5; no reliable D call. CDR3 length equals 15 residues. Germline CDR1 and CDR2: LNHDA and SQIVND (reference sequence). Trimming left V 5 bases short and J 1 base short, with 14 bases between. The CDR3 spells CASSLVMAVQETQYF. The CDR3 DNA sequence: TGTGCCAGTAGTCTGGTAATGGCGGTCCAAGAGACCCAGTACTTC. The complete variable domain, with remaining parts taken from reference TRBV19 and TRBJ2-5, reads DGGITQSPKYLFRKEGQNVTLSCEQNLNHDAMYWYRQDPGQGLRLIYYSQIVNDFQKGDIAEGYSVSREKKESFPLTVTSAQKNPTAFYLCASSLVMAVQETQYFGPGTRLLVL.

This chain joins TRBV6-5 and TRBJ2-5; TRBD2 matches at 7 bases. V lost 6 bases, J lost 4 bases, and 8 bases stayed unmatched. The CDR3 has 14 amino acids. Germline V gene sequence: CDR1 MNHEY, CDR2 SVGAGI. The CDR3 sequence is CASSQGGRGETQYF. The CDR3 DNA reads as TGTGCCAGCAGCCAGGGAGGGAGGGGAGAGACCCAGTACTTC.

V gene TRBV19 combines with J gene TRBJ2-1, with TRBD1 identical over 7 bases. CDR3 length: 15 amino acids. V dropped 6 bases and J dropped 8; count of bases not matched to a gene: 13. Germline CDR1 reads LNHDA; CDR2 reads SQIVND (reference sequence). The CDR3 protein is CASSQSGTVLDEQFF. Here the CDR3 DNA reads TGTGCCAGTAGCCAGTCCGGGACAGTTTTAGATGAGCAGTTCTTC.

This clone was counted a few times. The genes are TRBV18 and TRBJ2-7; perhaps TRBD2 as D (5 bases). The CDR3 covers 12 residues. CDR1 and CDR2 from the germline V gene are KGHSH and LQKENI. The ends were cut back, 3 bases at V and 3 bases at J, with 6 bases in the middle. The CDR3 DNA reads as TGTGCCAGCTCACCTGGGAGCTACGAGCAGTACTTC. Translated, it gives CASSPGSYEQYF. The complete variable domain, with remaining parts taken from reference TRBV18 and TRBJ2-7, reads NAGVMQNPRHLVRRRGQEARLRCSPMKGHSHVYWYRQLPEEGLKFMVYLQKENIIDESGMPKERFSAEFPKEGPSILRIQQVVRGDSAAYFCASSPGSYEQYFGPGTRLTVT.

DNA of the CDR3: TGTGCCAGTAGTATATCGGGAGGGATGATCTACAATGAGCAGTTCTTC. Translation: CASSISGGMIYNEQFF. This rearrangement joins TRBV19 to TRBJ2-1; 8 nucleotides line up with TRBD2. The CDR3 runs 16 residues. V shed 2 bases and J 3 bases; nucleotides not matched to a gene: 6. Germline values: CDR1 LNHDA, CDR2 SQIVND (reference sequence).

The V gene is TRBV18, the J gene TRBJ1-2; 7 positions match TRBD1. V gave up 5 bases and J gave up 5 bases; unmatched junction bases: 8. CDR3 length: 14 amino acids. The germline V gene has CDR1 KGHSH and CDR2 LQKENI. DNA of the CDR3: TGTGCCAGCTCATCGACAGGGTCAGGGTATGGCTACACCTTC. Amino acids: CASSSTGSGYGYTF.

The chain combines TRBV28 with TRBJ1-1; D is ambiguous. CDR1 is MDHEN, CDR2 SYDVKM, per germline. Trimming shortened V by 2 bases and J by 1 base, and 8 bases separated the two germline ends. The CDR3 totals 14 residues. The CDR3 sequence is CASSLRRGNTEAFF. The CDR3 bases are TGTGCCAGCAGTTTACGGCGCGGGAACACTGAAGCTTTCTTT.

The V and J genes are TRBV5-1 and TRBJ2-7; a possible D gene is TRBD2 (5 bases). The germline V gene has CDR1 SGHRS and CDR2 YFSETQ. The CDR3 has 14 residues. Trimming shortened V by 3 bases and J by 1 base, and 11 bases separated the two germline ends. CDR3 amino acids: CASSSKTSSYEQYF. DNA of the CDR3: TGCGCCAGCAGCTCGAAAACTAGTTCCTACGAGCAGTACTTC.

The chain couples TRBV7-9 to TRBJ2-2; the match to TRBD1 covers 10 bases. Looked up from germline, CDR1 is SEHNR and CDR2 is FQNEAQ (reference sequence). V lost 6 bases and J lost 6; bases outside the gene matches: 7. The CDR3 has 15 residues. The CDR3 sequence: CASRSGTGVPGELFF. The CDR3 region has the DNA TGTGCCAGCAGGTCCGGGACAGGGGTTCCCGGGGAGCTGTTTTTT. The complete variable domain, with remaining parts taken from reference TRBV7-9 and TRBJ2-2, reads DTGVSQNPRHKITKRGQNVTFRCDPISEHNRLYWYRQTLGQGPEFLTYFQNEAQLEKSRLLSDRFSAERPKGSFSTLEIQRTEQGDSAMYLCASRSGTGVPGELFFGEGSRLTVL.

This clone was found a few times. This rearrangement joins TRBV5-8 to TRBJ2-3, with TRBD2 matching 8 bases. Germline assignment: CDR1 SGHTS and CDR2 YDEGEE. Trimming at V came to 0 bases and at J to 3 bases, leaving 3 bases not matched to a gene. The CDR3 is made up of 15 amino acids. CDR3 region: CASSLGSGNTDTQYF. CDR3 nucleotide sequence: TGTGCCAGCAGCTTGGGTAGCGGGAATACAGATACGCAGTATTTT.

This chain uses TRBV4-3 with TRBJ1-2, with D maybe TRBD1 (6 bases). Trimming shortened V by 3 bases and J by 2 bases, and 25 bases separated the two germline ends. The CDR3 extends over 19 amino acids. Per the germline V gene, CDR1 is LGHNA and CDR2 is YSLEER. CDR3 loop: CASSHSYLKPGHPNYGYTF. CDR3 coding DNA: TGCGCCAGCAGCCATTCCTACCTGAAACCGGGACATCCCAACTATGGCTACACCTTC.

V usage is TRBV7-3 and J usage is TRBJ2-1; 8 bases line up with TRBD1. After removal of 5 bases from V and 0 bases from J, the junction contained 6 bases not matched to a gene. Germline V gene data show CDR1 as SGHTA and CDR2 as FQGTGA. The CDR3 sequence is 16 residues long. In DNA form, the CDR3 reads TGTGCCAGCAGCGCGACAGGGGTCCCCTCCTACAATGAGCAGTTCTTC. The encoded protein is CASSATGVPSYNEQFF.

V gene TRBV10-3 combines with J gene TRBJ2-3; unclear D gene. The germline CDR1 and CDR2 sequences are ENHRY and SYGVKD. Trimming took off 0 bases at V and 4 bases at J, with 14 bases between the two ends. The CDR3 is 16 amino acids. The CDR3: CAISESPPKAPDTQYF. The CDR3 DNA follows: TGTGCCATCAGTGAGTCACCCCCCAAAGCCCCAGATACGCAGTATTTT.

In its sample, this clone was seen once. The V and J genes are TRBV25-1 and TRBJ1-1; D perhaps matches TRBD1 (6 bases). The CDR3 consists of 13 residues. Trimming cost V 2 bases and J 3 bases, with 7 bases left between them. Germline V gene lookup returns CDR1 MGHDK and CDR2 SYGVNS. The CDR3 DNA reads as TGTGCCAGCAGTGAAAACAGGGACACTGAAGCTTTCTTT. Translation gives CASSENRDTEAFF.

The J gene is TRBJ1-1, the V gene TRBV7-9; 7 bases line up with TRBD1. After removal of 5 bases from V and 6 bases from J, the junction contained 9 bases not matched to a gene. The CDR3 consists of 14 residues. The germline gives CDR1 SEHNR, CDR2 FQNEAQ (reference sequence). CDR3 region: CASSDDRVLAEAFF. The CDR3, as DNA: TGTGCCAGCAGCGACGACAGGGTTTTGGCTGAAGCTTTCTTT.

The J gene is TRBJ2-7, the V gene TRBV5-8; D is undetermined. V lost 2 bases and J lost 4, with 4 bases in between. This CDR3 contains 11 residues. The germline gives CDR1 SGHTS, CDR2 YDEGEE. For the CDR3, the DNA is TGTGCCAGCAGCTTCGAGTACGAGCAGTACTTC. This sequence encodes CASSFEYEQYF.